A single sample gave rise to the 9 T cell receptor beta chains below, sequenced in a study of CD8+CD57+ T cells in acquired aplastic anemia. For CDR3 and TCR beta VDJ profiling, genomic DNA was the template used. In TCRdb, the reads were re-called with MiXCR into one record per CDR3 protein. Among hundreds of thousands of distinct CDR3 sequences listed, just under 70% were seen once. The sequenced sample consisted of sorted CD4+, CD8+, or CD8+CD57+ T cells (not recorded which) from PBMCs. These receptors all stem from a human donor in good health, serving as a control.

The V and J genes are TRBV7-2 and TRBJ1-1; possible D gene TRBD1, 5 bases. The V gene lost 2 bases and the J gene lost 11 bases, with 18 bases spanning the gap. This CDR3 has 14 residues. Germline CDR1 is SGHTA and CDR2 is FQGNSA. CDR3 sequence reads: CASSLWGMRTKAFF. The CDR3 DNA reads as TGTGCCAGCAGCTTATGGGGGATGCGGACTAAGGCTTTCTTT.

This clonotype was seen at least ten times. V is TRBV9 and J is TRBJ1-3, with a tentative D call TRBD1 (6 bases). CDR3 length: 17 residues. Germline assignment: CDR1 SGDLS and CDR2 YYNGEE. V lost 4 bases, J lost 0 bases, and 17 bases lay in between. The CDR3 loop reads CASSLRWGGSSGNTIYF. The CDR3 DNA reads TGTGCCAGCAGCCTCCGATGGGGGGGCAGCTCTGGAAACACCATATATTTT.

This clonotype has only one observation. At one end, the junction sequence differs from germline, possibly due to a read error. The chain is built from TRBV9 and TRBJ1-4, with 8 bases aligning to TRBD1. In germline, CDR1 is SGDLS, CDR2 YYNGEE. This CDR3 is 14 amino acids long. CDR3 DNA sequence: TGTGCCAGCAGCCGACAGGGGAACACTGAAGAACTGTTTTTT. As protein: CASSRQGNTEELFF.

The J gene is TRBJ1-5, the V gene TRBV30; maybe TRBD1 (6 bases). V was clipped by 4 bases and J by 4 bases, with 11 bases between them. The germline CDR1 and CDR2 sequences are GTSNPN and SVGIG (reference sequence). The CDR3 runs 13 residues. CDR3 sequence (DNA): TGTGCCTGGAATCAGGGGCGGAATCAGCCCCAGCATTTT. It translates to CAWNQGRNQPQHF.

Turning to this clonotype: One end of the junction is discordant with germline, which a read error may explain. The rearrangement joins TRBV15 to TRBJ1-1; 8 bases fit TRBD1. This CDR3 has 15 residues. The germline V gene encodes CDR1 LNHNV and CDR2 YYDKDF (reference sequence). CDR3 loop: CATSREDRVNTEAFF. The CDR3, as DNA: TGTGCCACCAGCAGAGAGGACAGGGTGAATACTGAAGCTTTCTTT.

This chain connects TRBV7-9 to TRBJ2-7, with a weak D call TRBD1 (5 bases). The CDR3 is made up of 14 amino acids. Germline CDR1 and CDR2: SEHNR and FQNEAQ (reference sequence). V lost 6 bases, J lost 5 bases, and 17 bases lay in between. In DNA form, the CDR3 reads TGTGCCAGCAGTCCTAAACAGGAGTTCGACGAGCAGTACTTC. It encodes CASSPKQEFDEQYF.

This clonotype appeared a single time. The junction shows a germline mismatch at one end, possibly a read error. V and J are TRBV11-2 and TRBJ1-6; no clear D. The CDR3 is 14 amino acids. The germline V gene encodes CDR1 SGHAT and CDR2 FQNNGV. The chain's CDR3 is CASNLARNNSPLHF. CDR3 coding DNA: TGTGCCAGCAACTTAGCACGGAATAATTCACCCCTCCACTTT.

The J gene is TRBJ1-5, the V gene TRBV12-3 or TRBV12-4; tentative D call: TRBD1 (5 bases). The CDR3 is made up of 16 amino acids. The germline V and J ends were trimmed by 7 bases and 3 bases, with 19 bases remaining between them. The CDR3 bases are TGTGCCAGCATCAAAGATCTGGGGGAGGCCAATCAGCCCCAGCATTTT. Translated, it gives CASIKDLGEANQPQHF.

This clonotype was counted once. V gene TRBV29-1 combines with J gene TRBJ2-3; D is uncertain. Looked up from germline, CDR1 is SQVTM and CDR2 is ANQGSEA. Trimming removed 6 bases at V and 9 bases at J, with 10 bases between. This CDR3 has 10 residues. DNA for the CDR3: TGCAGCGTCCACACTGGGACGCAGTATTTT. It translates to CSVHTGTQYF.